Presented here are 5 T cell receptor beta chains from one specimen sequenced in a study of regulatory T cells in long-lasting Graves disease. The sample's time point: newly diagnosed GD, antithyroid drugs for less than 3 months. Making the TCR library involved RNA that had been extracted from PBMCs. With iRepertoire HTBI primers and Arm-PCR of CDR3 regions, TCR beta libraries were built. TCRdb independently ran MiXCR on the multiplex PCR reads; one entry per CDR3 protein. The sample includes 400,000 to 500,000 distinct CDR3 sequences, about 15% of them seen just once. In addition, the sample was reused for a study of T cells in Graves' hyperthyroidism and ophthalmopathy.

The specimen was peripheral blood mononuclear cells (PBMCs), collected at new diagnosis, from a patient treated with antithyroid drugs. The receptors stem from a woman between 40 and 55 years old with Graves disease.

The chain employs TRBV4-1 and TRBJ2-3, with 7 bases fitting TRBD2. V shed 3 bases and J 2 bases; nucleotides not matched to a gene: 11. The CDR3 has 17 residues. Looked up from germline, CDR1 is MGHRA and CDR2 is YSYEKL. The CDR3 nucleotides are TGCGCCAGCAGCCATCGGTTTCCAGCGGGACCCACAGATACGCAGTATTTT. Translating gives CASSHRFPAGPTDTQYF.

This clonotype was counted ten times or more. The rearrangement links TRBV10-2 to TRBJ2-7; tentatively, D is TRBD2 (6 bases). CDR3 length: 13 amino acids. Germline loops: CDR1 WSHSY, CDR2 SAAADI. Trimming cost V 10 bases and J 6 bases, with 19 bases left between them. CDR3 in DNA: TGCGCCACCCCGGGGGACGCGAGGGGCGAGCAGTACTTC. Its protein is CATPGDARGEQYF.

There are many counts of this clonotype. The junction differs from germline at one of its ends, possibly a read error. J is TRBJ2-2 and V is TRBV10-3, with 7 bases matching TRBD1. Germline V lookup: CDR1 ENHRY, CDR2 SYGVKD. This CDR3 spans 14 amino acids. The DNA of the CDR3 is TGTGCCACCCGACAGGGTGTGAACACCGGGGAACTGTTTTTT. Its protein is CATRQGVNTGELFF.

In this sample, this clonotype turned up many times. The chain is built from TRBV10-3 and TRBJ2-3, with 12 bases lining up with TRBD2. The CDR3 has 18 residues. Per germline, CDR1 ENHRY and CDR2 SYGVKD. With V trimmed by 5 bases and J by 4 bases, 13 bases remained unmatched. CDR3 DNA sequence: TGTGCCATCAGTCCGGCTAGCGGGAGGGTGATCTCCCCAGATACGCAGTATTTT. It encodes CAISPASGRVISPDTQYF.

This clonotype appeared a few times. V and J are TRBV5-4 and TRBJ2-7; D is perhaps TRBD2 (5 bases). There are 16 residues in the CDR3. Looked up from germline, CDR1 is SGHNT and CDR2 is YYREEE (reference sequence). V gave up 0 bases and J gave up 4 bases, with 17 bases separating them. The DNA of the CDR3 is TGTGCCAGCAGCTTGGGAGGTGAGCCCTCGGGGTACGAGCAGTACTTC. This sequence encodes CASSLGGEPSGYEQYF.